These T cell receptor beta chains were read from a single sample in a study of beta chain features in type 1 diabetes. The assay was immunoSEQ multiplex PCR, and TCRdb's table has in-frame clones only and misses some. This sample has about 140,000 clones, with 6.9% found just once. Sequencing was done on a sample of central memory CD4+ T cells from blood. The receptors here all came from a woman in her twenties or thirties in good health. Both conserved end residues are part of each CDR3. Clone size is stated in some rows and not others, as once, few, many or a class when expanded.

J gene: TRBJ2-1; clone size: many; V gene: TRBV7-9; CDR3 protein: CASSLDRGSYNEQFF
J gene: TRBJ2-5; clone size: NA; V gene: TRBV7-2; CDR3 protein: CASSQGQGRRETQYF
J gene: TRBJ1-2; clone size: NA; V gene: TRBV6-6; CDR3 protein: CASSYSRPSNYGYTF
J gene: TRBJ2-7; clone size: few; V gene: TRBV14; CDR3 protein: CASSLRQGPTPYEQYF
J gene: TRBJ2-1; clone size: few; V gene: TRBV5-1; CDR3 protein: CASSFDRYNEQFF
J gene: TRBJ2-7; clone size: few; V gene: TRBV30; CDR3 protein: CAWSPSGVAYEQYF
J gene: TRBJ1-2; clone size: NA; V gene: TRBV5-4; CDR3 protein: CASSFAGTGLRNGYTF
J gene: TRBJ2-7; clone size: few; V gene: TRBV6-5; CDR3 protein: CASSLAGGPRDEQYF
J gene: TRBJ2-3; clone size: few; V gene: TRBV18; CDR3 protein: CASSPSHTDTQYF
J gene: TRBJ2-6; clone size: many; V gene: TRBV30; CDR3 protein: CAQPEHSGANVLTF
J gene: TRBJ1-2; clone size: NA; V gene: TRBV28; CDR3 protein: CASSSRYGYTF
J gene: TRBJ2-7; clone size: few; V gene: TRBV18; CDR3 protein: CASSPSTGTYEQYF
J gene: TRBJ2-3; clone size: few; V gene: TRBV7-2; CDR3 protein: CASSFGLADTQYF
J gene: TRBJ1-1; clone size: few; V gene: TRBV6-6; CDR3 protein: CASSPHRGQDTEAFF
J gene: TRBJ2-5; clone size: few; V gene: TRBV6-6; CDR3 protein: CASRTSGRRETQYF